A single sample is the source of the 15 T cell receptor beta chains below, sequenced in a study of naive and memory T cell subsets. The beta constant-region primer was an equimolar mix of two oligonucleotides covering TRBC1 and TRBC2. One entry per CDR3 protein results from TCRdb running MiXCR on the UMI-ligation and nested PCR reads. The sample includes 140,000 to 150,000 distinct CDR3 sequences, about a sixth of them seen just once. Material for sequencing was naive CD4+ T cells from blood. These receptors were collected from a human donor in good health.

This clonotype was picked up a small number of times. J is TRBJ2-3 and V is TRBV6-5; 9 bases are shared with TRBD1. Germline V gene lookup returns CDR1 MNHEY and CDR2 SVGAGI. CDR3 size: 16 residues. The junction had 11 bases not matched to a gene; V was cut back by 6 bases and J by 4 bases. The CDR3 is CASSRSTGTGPDTQYF. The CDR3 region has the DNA TGTGCCAGCAGCAGATCTACCGGGACAGGGCCAGATACGCAGTATTTT.

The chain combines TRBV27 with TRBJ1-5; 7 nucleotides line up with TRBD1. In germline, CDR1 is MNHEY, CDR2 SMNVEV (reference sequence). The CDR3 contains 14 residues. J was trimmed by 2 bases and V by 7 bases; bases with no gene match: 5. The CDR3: CASTHRGGNQPQHF. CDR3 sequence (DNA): TGTGCCAGCACCCACAGGGGTGGCAATCAGCCCCAGCATTTT.

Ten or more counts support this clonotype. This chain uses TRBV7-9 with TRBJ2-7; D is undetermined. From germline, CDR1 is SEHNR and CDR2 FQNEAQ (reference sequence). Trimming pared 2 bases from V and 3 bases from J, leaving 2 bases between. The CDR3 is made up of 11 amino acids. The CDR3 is CASSLNYEQYF. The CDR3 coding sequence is TGTGCCAGCAGCTTAAACTACGAGCAGTACTTC.

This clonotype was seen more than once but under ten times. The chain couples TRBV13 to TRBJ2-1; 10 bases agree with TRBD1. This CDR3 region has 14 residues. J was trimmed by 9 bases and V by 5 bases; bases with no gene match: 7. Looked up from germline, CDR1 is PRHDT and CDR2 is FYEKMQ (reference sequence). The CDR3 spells CASSPRTGGSEQFF. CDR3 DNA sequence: TGTGCCAGCAGCCCGAGGACAGGGGGGAGTGAGCAGTTCTTC.

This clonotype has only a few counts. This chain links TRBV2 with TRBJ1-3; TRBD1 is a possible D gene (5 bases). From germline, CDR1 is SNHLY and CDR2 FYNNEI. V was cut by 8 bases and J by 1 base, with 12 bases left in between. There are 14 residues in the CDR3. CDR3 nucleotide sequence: TGTGCCAGCCAAGGGGTCCCATCTGGAAACACCATATATTTT. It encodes CASQGVPSGNTIYF.

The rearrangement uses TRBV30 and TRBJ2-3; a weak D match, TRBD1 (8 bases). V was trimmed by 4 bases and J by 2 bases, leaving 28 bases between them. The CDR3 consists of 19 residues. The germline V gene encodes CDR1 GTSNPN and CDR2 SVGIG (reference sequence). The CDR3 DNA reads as TGTGCCTGGATCCTATGGAACAGGGGGGGGTCCGGGTCCACAGATACGCAGTATTTT. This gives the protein CAWILWNRGGSGSTDTQYF.

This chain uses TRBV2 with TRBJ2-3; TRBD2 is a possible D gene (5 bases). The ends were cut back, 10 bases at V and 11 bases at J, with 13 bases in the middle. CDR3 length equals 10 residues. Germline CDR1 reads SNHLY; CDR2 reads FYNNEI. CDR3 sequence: CATAAGQQYF. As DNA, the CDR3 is TGTGCCACCGCGGCGGGCCAGCAGTATTTT.

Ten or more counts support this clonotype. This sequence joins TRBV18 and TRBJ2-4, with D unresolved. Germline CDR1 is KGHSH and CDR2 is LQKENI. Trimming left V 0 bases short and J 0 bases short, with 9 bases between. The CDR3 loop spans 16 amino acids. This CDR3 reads CASSPPNSLAKNIQYF. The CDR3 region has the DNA TGTGCCAGCTCACCACCTAACAGCTTAGCCAAAAACATTCAGTACTTC.

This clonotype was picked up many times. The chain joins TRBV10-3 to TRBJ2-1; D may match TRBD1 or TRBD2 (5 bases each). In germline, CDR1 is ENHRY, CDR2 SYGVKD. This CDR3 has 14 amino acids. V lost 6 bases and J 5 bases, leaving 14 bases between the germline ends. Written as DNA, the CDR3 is TGTGCCATCAGCGACGGGACGACTCACAATGAGCAGTTCTTC. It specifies CAISDGTTHNEQFF.

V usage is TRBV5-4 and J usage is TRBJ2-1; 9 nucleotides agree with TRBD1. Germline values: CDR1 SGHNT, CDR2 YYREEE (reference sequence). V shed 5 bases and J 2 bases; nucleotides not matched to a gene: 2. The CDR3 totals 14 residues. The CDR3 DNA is TGTGCCAGCAGTCGGACAGGGGCCTACAATGAGCAGTTCTTC. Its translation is CASSRTGAYNEQFF.

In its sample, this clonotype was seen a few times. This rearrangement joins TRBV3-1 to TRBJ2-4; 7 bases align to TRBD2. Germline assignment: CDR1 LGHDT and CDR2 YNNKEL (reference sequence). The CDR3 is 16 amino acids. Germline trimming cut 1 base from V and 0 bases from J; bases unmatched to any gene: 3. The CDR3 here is CASSQASGLAKNIQYF. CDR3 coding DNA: TGTGCCAGCAGCCAAGCTAGCGGACTAGCCAAAAACATTCAGTACTTC.

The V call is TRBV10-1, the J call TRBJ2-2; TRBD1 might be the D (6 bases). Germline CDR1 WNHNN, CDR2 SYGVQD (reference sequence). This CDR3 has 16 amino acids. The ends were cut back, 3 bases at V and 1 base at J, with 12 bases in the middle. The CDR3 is CASSELQDRNTGELFF. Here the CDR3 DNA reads TGCGCCAGCAGTGAATTACAGGACAGGAACACCGGGGAGCTGTTTTTT.

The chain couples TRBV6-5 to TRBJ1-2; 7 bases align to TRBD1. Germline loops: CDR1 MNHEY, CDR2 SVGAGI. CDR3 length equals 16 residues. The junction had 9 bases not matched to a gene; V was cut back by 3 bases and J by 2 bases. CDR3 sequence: CASSYAAGGQNYGYTF. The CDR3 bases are TGTGCCAGCAGTTATGCCGCAGGGGGGCAAAACTATGGCTACACCTTC.

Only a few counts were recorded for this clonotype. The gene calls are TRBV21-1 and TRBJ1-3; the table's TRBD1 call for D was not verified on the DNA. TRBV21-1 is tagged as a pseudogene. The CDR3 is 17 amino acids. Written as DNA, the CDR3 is TGTGCCAGCAGCAGAGACCTAGGGGGCTCGGCTGGAAACACCATATATTTT. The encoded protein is CASSRDLGGSAGNTIYF.

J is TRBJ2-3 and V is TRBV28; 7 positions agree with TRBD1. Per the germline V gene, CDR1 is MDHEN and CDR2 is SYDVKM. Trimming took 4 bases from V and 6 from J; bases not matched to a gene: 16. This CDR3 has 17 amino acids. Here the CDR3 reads CASSSRTMGTDPDTQYF. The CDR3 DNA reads TGTGCCAGCAGTTCCCGAACGATGGGGACAGACCCTGATACGCAGTATTTT.